One sample yielded the 7 T cell receptor beta chains listed below, sequenced in a study of T cell responses to AZD1222 COVID-19 vaccine. Some clones are missing from TCRdb's copy, which holds only in-frame ones; the method was immunoSEQ multiplex PCR. The sample records just under 95,000 clones, approximately 90% being singletons. The sample here was peripheral blood, taken on day 0 of AZD1222 vaccination. These receptors were taken from an adult in good health.

The table lists this clone with a count of one. J is TRBJ1-2 and V is TRBV19, with 10 nucleotides matching TRBD1. Trimming removed 1 base from V and 7 bases from J; junction bases left unmatched: 0. The CDR3 totals 13 residues. The germline V gene has CDR1 LNHDA and CDR2 SQIVND (reference sequence). For the CDR3, the DNA is TGTGCCAGTAGTATAGGACAGGGGGCTGGCTACACCTTC. Translated: CASSIGQGAGYTF.

V usage is TRBV28 and J usage is TRBJ1-5; D gene unclear. The CDR3 has 13 residues. The germline V gene has CDR1 MDHEN and CDR2 SYDVKM. With 2 bases removed from V and 0 bases from J, the gap between germline ends came to 2 bases. CDR3 sequence: CASSLDSNQPQHF. The CDR3 region has the DNA TGTGCCAGCAGTTTAGATAGCAATCAGCCCCAGCATTTT.

This clone turned up a few times. This chain links TRBV6-6 with TRBJ2-7; no reliable D call. The CDR3 loop spans 16 amino acids. CDR1 MNHNY and CDR2 SVGAGI come from the germline V gene (reference sequence). Trimming pared 0 bases from V and 0 bases from J, leaving 12 bases between. DNA for the CDR3: TGTGCCAGCAGTTACTCGGGTGGGTCCCGCTCCTACGAGCAGTACTTC. It translates to CASSYSGGSRSYEQYF.

This clone was picked up a small number of times. The V gene is TRBV19, the J gene TRBJ2-5; possibly TRBD2 for D (6 bases). Trimming took 1 base from V and 5 from J, leaving 23 bases between them. Looked up from germline, CDR1 is LNHDA and CDR2 is SQIVND (reference sequence). CDR3 length: 18 amino acids. CDR3 in amino acids: CASSIGVGGPGTGETQYF. The CDR3, as DNA: TGTGCCAGTAGTATAGGAGTCGGGGGACCCGGCACCGGGGAGACCCAGTACTTC.

The chain carries TRBV9 and TRBJ2-2; 7 nucleotides line up with TRBD1. Germline values: CDR1 SGDLS, CDR2 YYNGEE. Losses at the gene ends were 2 bases for V and 6 bases for J; bases not matched to a gene: 7. This CDR3 has 15 residues. The CDR3, as DNA: TGTGCCAGCAGCGTTTTACAGGGGTGGGCCGGGGAGCTGTTTTTT. Its protein is CASSVLQGWAGELFF.

The V gene is TRBV6-5, the J gene TRBJ2-7, with TRBD2 matching over 14 bases. Trimming cost V 7 bases and J 3 bases; bases outside gene matches: 5. The CDR3 length is 15 residues. Germline loops: CDR1 MNHEY, CDR2 SVGAGI. As DNA, the CDR3 is TGTGCCAGCACCACCGGGACTAGCGGGGGCTACGAGCAGTACTTC. Translation: CASTTGTSGGYEQYF.

The rearrangement links TRBV7-2 to TRBJ2-3, with TRBD2 matching 10 bases. The junction had 6 bases not matched to a gene; V was cut back by 4 bases and J by 2 bases. The CDR3 runs 16 residues. The germline V gene encodes CDR1 SGHTA and CDR2 FQGNSA. The CDR3 coding sequence is TGTGCCAGCAGCTGGATAGCGGGGGGCATCACAGATACGCAGTATTTT. The encoded protein is CASSWIAGGITDTQYF.